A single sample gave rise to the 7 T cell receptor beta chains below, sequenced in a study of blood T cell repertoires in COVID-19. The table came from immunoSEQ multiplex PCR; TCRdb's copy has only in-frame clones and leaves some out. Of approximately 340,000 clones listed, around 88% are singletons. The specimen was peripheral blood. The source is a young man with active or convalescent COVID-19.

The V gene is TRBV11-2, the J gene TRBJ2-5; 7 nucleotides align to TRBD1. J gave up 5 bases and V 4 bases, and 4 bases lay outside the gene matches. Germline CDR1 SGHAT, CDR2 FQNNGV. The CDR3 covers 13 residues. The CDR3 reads CASSWTQGETQYF. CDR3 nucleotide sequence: TGTGCCAGCAGCTGGACACAGGGGGAGACCCAGTACTTC.

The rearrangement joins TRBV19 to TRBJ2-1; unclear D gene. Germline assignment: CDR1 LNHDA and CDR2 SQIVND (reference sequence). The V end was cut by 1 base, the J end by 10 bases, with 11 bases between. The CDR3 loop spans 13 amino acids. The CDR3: CASSIGPHQEQFF. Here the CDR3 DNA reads TGTGCCAGTAGTATAGGGCCTCACCAGGAGCAGTTCTTC. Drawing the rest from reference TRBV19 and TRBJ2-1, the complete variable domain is DGGITQSPKYLFRKEGQNVTLSCEQNLNHDAMYWYRQDPGQGLRLIYYSQIVNDFQKGDIAEGYSVSREKKESFPLTVTSAQKNPTAFYLCASSIGPHQEQFFGPGTRLTVL.

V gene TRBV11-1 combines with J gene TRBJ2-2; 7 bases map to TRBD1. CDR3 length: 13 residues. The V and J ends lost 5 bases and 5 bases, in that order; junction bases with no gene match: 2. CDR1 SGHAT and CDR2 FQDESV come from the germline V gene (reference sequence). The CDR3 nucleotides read TGTGCCAGCAGCAAGACAGGGACCGGGGAGCTGTTTTTT. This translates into CASSKTGTGELFF.

The CDR3 region has the DNA TGTGCCAGCAGCCATCGGACAGGGAGGACCGGGGAGCTGTTTTTT. This encodes CASSHRTGRTGELFF. The V and J genes are TRBV6-5 and TRBJ2-2; 8 bases fit TRBD1. Per germline, CDR1 MNHEY and CDR2 SVGAGI. The CDR3 totals 15 residues. V was clipped by 6 bases and J by 5 bases; unmatched bases: 8.

CDR3 region: CASSQWGLAAYNEQFF. In DNA form, the CDR3 reads TGTGCCAGCAGCCAATGGGGACTAGCGGCATACAATGAGCAGTTCTTC. This chain uses TRBV5-6 with TRBJ2-1, with TRBD2 matching 11 bases. With 4 bases clipped from V and 4 bases from J, the junction kept 7 bases outside the gene matches. Germline V CDR1 and CDR2: SGHDT, YYEEEE. The CDR3 is 16 residues long.

CDR3 nucleotide sequence: TGTGCCAGCAGTTTTTCCAGCGGGAGTAGTTACGAGCAGTACTTC. Translating it yields CASSFSSGSSYEQYF. V gene TRBV28 combines with J gene TRBJ2-7; 8 positions agree with TRBD2. The CDR3 sequence is 15 residues long. V lost 3 bases to trimming and J lost 4 bases; unmatched junction nucleotides: 8. Germline loops: CDR1 MDHEN, CDR2 SYDVKM.

The CDR3: CASSTPGAEDTQYF. The CDR3 DNA sequence: TGTGCCAGCAGCACTCCGGGAGCCGAAGATACGCAGTATTTT. The chain carries TRBV5-4 and TRBJ2-3, with D tentatively TRBD2 (6 bases). The V end was cut by 4 bases, the J end by 5 bases, with 14 bases between. The germline CDR1 and CDR2 sequences are SGHNT and YYREEE (reference sequence). The CDR3 contains 14 residues.